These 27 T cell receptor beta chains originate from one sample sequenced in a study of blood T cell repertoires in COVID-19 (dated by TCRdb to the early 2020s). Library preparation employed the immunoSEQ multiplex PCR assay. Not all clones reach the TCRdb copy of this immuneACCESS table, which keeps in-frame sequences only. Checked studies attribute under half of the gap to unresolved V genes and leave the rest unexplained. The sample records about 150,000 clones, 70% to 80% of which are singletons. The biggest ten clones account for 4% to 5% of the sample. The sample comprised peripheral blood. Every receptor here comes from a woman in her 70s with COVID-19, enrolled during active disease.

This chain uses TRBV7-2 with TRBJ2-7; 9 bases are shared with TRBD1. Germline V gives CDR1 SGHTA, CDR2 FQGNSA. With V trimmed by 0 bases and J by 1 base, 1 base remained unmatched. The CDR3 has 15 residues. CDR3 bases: TGTGCCAGCAGCTTAGCGGGACAGGGTTCCTACGAGCAGTACTTC. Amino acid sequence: CASSLAGQGSYEQYF.

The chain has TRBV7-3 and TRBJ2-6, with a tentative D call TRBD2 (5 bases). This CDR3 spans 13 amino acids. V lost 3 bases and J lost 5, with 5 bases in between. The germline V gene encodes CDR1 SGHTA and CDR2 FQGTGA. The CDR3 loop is CASSFGRANVLTF. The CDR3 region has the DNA TGTGCCAGCAGCTTCGGGAGGGCCAACGTCCTGACTTTC.

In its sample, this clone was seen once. The CDR3 reads CASSSSPPGGQSYGYTF. In DNA, the CDR3 is TGTGCCAGCAGCTCAAGCCCGCCAGGGGGACAGTCCTATGGCTACACCTTC. The V and J genes are TRBV7-8 and TRBJ1-2; 7 nucleotides agree with TRBD1. Germline V gene sequence: CDR1 SGHVS, CDR2 FQNEAQ. The ends lost 4 bases at V and 4 bases at J; junction bases unmatched: 15. CDR3 size: 17 residues. Combining the CDR3 with reference TRBV7-8 and TRBJ1-2 gives the whole variable domain GAGVSQSPRYKVAKRGQDVALRCDPISGHVSLFWYQQALGQGPEFLTYFQNEAQLDKSGLPSDRFFAERPEGSVSTLKIQRTQQEDSAVYLCASSSSPPGGQSYGYTFGSGTRLTVV.

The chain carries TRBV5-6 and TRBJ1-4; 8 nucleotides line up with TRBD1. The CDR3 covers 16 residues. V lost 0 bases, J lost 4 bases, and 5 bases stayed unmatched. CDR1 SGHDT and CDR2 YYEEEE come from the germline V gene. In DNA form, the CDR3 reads TGTGCCAGCAGCTTGGCCCGGGACAGGATTAATGAAAAACTGTTTTTT. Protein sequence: CASSLARDRINEKLFF.

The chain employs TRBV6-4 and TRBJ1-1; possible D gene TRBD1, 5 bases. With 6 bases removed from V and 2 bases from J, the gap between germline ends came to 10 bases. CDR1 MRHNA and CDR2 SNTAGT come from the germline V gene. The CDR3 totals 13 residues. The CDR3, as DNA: TGTGCCAGCAGCCCCACAGGTAACACTGAAGCTTTCTTT. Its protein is CASSPTGNTEAFF.

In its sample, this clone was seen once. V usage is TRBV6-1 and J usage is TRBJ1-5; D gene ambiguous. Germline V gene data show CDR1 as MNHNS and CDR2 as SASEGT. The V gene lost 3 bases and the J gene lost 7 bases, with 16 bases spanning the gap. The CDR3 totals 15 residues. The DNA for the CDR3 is TGTGCCAGCAGTGAGGCGGGAGGCAGCCCGCAGCCCCAGCATTTT. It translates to CASSEAGGSPQPQHF.

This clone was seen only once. The CDR3 spells CASSLGQGVYF. Written as DNA, the CDR3 is TGTGCCAGCAGCCTAGGGCAGGGGGTATATTTT. This rearrangement joins TRBV12-3 or TRBV12-4 to TRBJ1-3; 7 bases are a match to TRBD1. V shed 6 bases, J shed 14 bases, and the junction held 7 bases outside the gene matches. The length of the CDR3 is 11 residues.

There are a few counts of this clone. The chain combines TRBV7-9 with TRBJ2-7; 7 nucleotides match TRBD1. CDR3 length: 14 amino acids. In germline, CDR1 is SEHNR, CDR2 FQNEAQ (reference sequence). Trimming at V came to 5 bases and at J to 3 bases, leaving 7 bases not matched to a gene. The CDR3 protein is CASSGRQGYYEQYF. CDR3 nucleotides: TGTGCCAGCAGCGGACGACAGGGTTACTACGAGCAGTACTTC.

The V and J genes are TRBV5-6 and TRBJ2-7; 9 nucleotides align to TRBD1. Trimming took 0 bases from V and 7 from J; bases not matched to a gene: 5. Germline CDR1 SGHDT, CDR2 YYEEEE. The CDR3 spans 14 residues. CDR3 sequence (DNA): TGTGCCAGCAGCTTGGAACAGGGGGCTGAAGAGCAGTACTTC. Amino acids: CASSLEQGAEEQYF.

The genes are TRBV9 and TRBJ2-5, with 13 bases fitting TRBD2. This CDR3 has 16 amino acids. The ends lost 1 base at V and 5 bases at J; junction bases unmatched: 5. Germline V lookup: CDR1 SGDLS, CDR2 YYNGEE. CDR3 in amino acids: CASSVPLAGGPETQYF. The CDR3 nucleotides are TGTGCCAGCAGCGTACCACTAGCGGGGGGGCCGGAGACCCAGTACTTC.

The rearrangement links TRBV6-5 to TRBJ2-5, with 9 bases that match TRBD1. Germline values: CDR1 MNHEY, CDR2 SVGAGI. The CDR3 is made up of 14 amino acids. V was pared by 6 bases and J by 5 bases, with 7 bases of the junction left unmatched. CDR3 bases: TGTGCCAGCAGGGGGGACAGGGCTAGGGAGACCCAGTACTTC. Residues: CASRGDRARETQYF.

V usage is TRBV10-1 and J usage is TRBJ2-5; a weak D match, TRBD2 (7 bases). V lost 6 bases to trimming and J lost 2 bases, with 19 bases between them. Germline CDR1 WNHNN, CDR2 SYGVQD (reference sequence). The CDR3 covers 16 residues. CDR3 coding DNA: TGCGCCAGCAGGGGGGGTAAGGGGGGGTGGCAAGAGACCCAGTACTTC. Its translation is CASRGGKGGWQETQYF.

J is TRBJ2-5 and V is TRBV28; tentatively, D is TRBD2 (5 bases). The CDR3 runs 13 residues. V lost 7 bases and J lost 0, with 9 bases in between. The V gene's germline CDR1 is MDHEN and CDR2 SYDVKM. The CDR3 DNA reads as TGTGCCAGCACCGCCGGGGACCAAGAGACCCAGTACTTC. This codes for CASTAGDQETQYF.

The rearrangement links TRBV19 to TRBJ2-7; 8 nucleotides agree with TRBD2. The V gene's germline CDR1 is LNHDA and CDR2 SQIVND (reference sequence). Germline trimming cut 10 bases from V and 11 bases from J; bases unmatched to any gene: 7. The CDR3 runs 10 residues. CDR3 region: CANLGGAKYF. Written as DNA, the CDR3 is TGTGCCAATCTCGGGGGGGCGAAGTACTTC.

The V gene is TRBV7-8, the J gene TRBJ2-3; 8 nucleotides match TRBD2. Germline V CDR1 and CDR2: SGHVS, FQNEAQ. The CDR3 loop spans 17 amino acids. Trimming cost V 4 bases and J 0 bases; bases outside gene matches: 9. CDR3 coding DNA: TGTGCCAGCAGCTCCCGGGGTAGCGGGGTAAGCACAGATACGCAGTATTTT. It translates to CASSSRGSGVSTDTQYF.

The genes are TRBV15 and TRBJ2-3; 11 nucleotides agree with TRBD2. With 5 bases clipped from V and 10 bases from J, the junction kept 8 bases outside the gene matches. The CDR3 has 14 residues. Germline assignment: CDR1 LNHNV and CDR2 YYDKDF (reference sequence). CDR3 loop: CATSVPGLADSQYF. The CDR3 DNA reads TGTGCCACCAGCGTCCCGGGACTAGCGGATTCGCAGTATTTT.

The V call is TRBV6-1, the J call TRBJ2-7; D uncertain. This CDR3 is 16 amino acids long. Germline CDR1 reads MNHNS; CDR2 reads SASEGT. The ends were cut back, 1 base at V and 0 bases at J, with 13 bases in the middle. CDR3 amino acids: CASSEGVRGGSYEQYF. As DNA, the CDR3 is TGTGCCAGCAGTGAAGGGGTAAGAGGCGGCTCCTACGAGCAGTACTTC.

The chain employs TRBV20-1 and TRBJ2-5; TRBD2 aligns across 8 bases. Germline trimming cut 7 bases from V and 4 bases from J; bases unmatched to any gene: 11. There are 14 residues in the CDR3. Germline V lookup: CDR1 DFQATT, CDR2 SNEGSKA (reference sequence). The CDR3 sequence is CSVSAGAGGETQYF. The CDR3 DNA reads TGCAGTGTTAGTGCGGGGGCGGGAGGAGAGACCCAGTACTTC.

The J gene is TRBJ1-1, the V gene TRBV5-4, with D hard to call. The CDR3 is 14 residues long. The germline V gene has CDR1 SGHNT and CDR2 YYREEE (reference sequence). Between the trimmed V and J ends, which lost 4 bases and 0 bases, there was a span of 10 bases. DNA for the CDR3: TGTGCCAGCAGCAATACGCGCATGAACACTGAAGCTTTCTTT. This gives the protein CASSNTRMNTEAFF.

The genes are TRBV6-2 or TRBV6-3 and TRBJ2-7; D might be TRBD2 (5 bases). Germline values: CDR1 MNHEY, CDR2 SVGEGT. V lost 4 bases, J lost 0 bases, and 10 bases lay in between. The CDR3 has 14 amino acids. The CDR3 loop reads CASSSLGVSYEQYF. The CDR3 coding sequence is TGTGCCAGCAGTTCGCTCGGGGTCTCCTACGAGCAGTACTTC.

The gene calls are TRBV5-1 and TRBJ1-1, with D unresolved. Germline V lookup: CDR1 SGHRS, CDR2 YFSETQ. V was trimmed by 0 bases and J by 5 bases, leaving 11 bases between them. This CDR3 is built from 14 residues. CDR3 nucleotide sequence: TGCGCCAGCAGCTTGGTGGGTGGGAGAACTGAAGCTTTCTTT. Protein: CASSLVGGRTEAFF.

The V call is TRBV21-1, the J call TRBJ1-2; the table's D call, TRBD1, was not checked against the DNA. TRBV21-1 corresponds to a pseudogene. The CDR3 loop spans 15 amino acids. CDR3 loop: CASSIRQGVHYGYTF. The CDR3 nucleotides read TGTGCCAGCAGCATACGGCAGGGTGTTCACTATGGCTACACCTTC.

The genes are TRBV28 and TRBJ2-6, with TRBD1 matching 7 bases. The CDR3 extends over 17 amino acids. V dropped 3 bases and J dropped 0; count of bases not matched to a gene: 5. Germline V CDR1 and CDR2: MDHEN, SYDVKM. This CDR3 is CASSLLGQNSGANVLTF. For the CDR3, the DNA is TGTGCCAGCAGTTTGCTGGGACAGAACTCTGGGGCCAACGTCCTGACTTTC.

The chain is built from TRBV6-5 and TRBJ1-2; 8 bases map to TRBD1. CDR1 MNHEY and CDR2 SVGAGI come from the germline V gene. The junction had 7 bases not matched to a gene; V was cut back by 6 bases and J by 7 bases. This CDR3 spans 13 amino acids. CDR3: CASRGAGTGGYTF. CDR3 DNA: TGTGCCAGCAGGGGAGCCGGGACAGGTGGCTACACCTTC.

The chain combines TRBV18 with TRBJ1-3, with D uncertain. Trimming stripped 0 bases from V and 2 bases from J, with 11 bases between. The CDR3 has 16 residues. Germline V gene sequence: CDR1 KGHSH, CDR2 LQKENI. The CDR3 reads CASSPPFSGAGNTIYF. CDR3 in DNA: TGTGCCAGCTCACCACCGTTTTCCGGGGCTGGAAACACCATATATTTT.

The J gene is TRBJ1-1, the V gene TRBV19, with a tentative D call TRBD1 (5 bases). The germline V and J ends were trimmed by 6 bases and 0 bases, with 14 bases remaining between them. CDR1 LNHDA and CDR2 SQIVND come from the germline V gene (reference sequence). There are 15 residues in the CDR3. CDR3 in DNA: TGTGCCAGTAGGGAGGGACCGGGCATGAACACTGAAGCTTTCTTT. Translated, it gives CASREGPGMNTEAFF.

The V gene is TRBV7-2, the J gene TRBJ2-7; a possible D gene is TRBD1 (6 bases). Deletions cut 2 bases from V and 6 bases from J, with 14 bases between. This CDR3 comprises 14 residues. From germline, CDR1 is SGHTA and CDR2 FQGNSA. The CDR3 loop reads CASSLINDRSEQYF. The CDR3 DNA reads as TGTGCCAGCAGCTTAATAAACGACAGGAGCGAGCAGTACTTC.